This TCR beta chain originates from a study of Ad26.COV2.S vaccination and SARS-CoV-2 variants. Here immunoSEQ multiplex PCR was the method, and the copy in TCRdb shows in-frame clones only, minus some. In the table there are fewer than 900,000 clones, more than 80% of which are singletons. Germline V gene lookup returns CDR1 GTSNPN and CDR2 SVGIG (reference sequence). The CDR3 is 13 residues long. J lost 5 bases, V lost 2 bases, and 5 bases had no gene match. Treatment: some 20 received Ad26.COV2.S at low or high dose, single or two shots; 5 received placebo; per-sample allocation not given. Repertoires come from day 63 after the first vaccine or placebo injection.

J is TRBJ2-7 and V is TRBV30; TRBD1 matches 8 bases. Source: peripheral blood, taken in a trial of Ad26.COV2.S vaccine versus placebo. This receptor was taken from a person between 18 and 65 years old who received the Ad26.COV2.S COVID-19 vaccine or a placebo. Written as DNA, the CDR3 is TGTGCCTGGAGTAAGGACAGGGAAAACGAGCAGTACTTC. This codes for CAWSKDRENEQYF.